The 5 T cell receptor beta chains reported below all come from one sample, sequenced in a study of cytomegalovirus exposure and HLA in healthy donors. Researchers ran the PCR with 60 Vbeta and 13 Jbeta primers. Profiled with immunoSEQ multiplex PCR; TCRdb holds only in-frame clones, not every one. The data hold a few hundred thousand clones, with about 90% observed a single time. The specimen sequenced was PBMCs. The receptors originated from a woman between 18 and 30 years old in good health and CMV-seronegative.

V gene TRBV7-2 combines with J gene TRBJ1-4, with 7 positions matching TRBD1. The ends lost 4 bases at V and 7 bases at J; junction bases unmatched: 12. The CDR3 has 16 residues. CDR1 is SGHTA, CDR2 FQGNSA, per germline. The CDR3 spells CASSSWRGPGGEKLFF. DNA of the CDR3: TGTGCCAGCAGCTCATGGAGGGGGCCTGGGGGTGAAAAACTGTTTTTT.

The V call is TRBV4-1, the J call TRBJ2-7, with 9 bases identical to TRBD1. The CDR3 covers 14 residues. Per the germline V gene, CDR1 is MGHRA and CDR2 is YSYEKL. V lost 7 bases and J lost 5; bases outside the gene matches: 9. As DNA, the CDR3 is TGCGCCAGCAAAGTAACAGGGGGCATCGACGAGCAGTACTTC. Its protein is CASKVTGGIDEQYF.

The genes are TRBV13 and TRBJ2-3; D uncertain. V shed 0 bases and J shed 4 bases, with 14 bases lying between them. This CDR3 contains 16 residues. Germline CDR1 PRHDT, CDR2 FYEKMQ (reference sequence). The CDR3 nucleotides read TGTGCCAGCAGCTTAGGCACAACGAGGCGCTCAGATACGCAGTATTTT. This codes for CASSLGTTRRSDTQYF.

The chain combines TRBV2 with TRBJ2-3; 8 nucleotides line up with TRBD1. The CDR3 spans 14 residues. The V gene's germline CDR1 is SNHLY and CDR2 FYNNEI. The J segment lost 6 bases and the V segment lost 4 bases, leaving 6 bases of the junction unmatched. The CDR3 DNA is TGTGCCAGCAGTGCACGACAGGGGTGGGATACGCAGTATTTT. Translating it yields CASSARQGWDTQYF.

The rearrangement joins TRBV27 to TRBJ2-5, with D possibly TRBD2 on 6 matching bases. The V gene lost 6 bases and the J gene lost 8 bases, with 19 bases spanning the gap. Germline V gene lookup returns CDR1 MNHEY and CDR2 SMNVEV (reference sequence). This CDR3 is 14 amino acids long. The CDR3: CASSPMGGGITQYF. CDR3 DNA: TGTGCCAGCAGCCCTATGGGAGGAGGAATCACCCAGTACTTC.